This TCR beta chain derives from a study of blood T cell repertoires in COVID-19. Study-wide background: Collection of acute and convalescent COVID-19 samples took place in the United States, Italy and Spain. Sample material is recorded as cDNA or gDNA derived from T cells, B-cell-depleted T cells, or PBMCs.

The CDR3 sequence is 14 residues long. Germline-derived CDR1 and CDR2 are SNHLY and FYNNEI. Between the trimmed V and J ends, which lost 6 bases and 5 bases, there was a span of 16 bases. Data came from immunoSEQ multiplex PCR; TCRdb stores just in-frame clones and leaves some out. The sample shows some 200,000 clones, under 90% of them seen only once. Sequences were obtained from PBMCs or T cells enriched from blood (not recorded which). This TCR came from a woman between 45 and 65 years old with acute COVID-19. The chain joins TRBV2 to TRBJ2-5, with a possible D match to TRBD1 (5 bases). The CDR3 is CASSLGHLRETQYF. CDR3 DNA: TGTGCCAGCAGCCTCGGACATTTACGGGAGACCCAGTACTTC. Looking up the rest from reference TRBV2 and TRBJ2-5 gives the full variable domain: EPEVTQTPSHQVTQMGQEVILRCVPISNHLYFYWYRQILGQKVEFLVSFYNNEISEKSEIFDDQFSVERPDGSNFTLKIRSTKLEDSAMYFCASSLGHLRETQYFGPGTRLLVL.